These 15 T cell receptor beta chains originate from one sample sequenced in a study of early T cells in non-severe SARS-CoV-2 infection. TCRdb analysed the 5' RACE reads with MiXCR anew, one entry per CDR3 protein. The sample shows 90,000 to 130,000 distinct CDR3 sequences, roughly 12% of them seen only once. Source material: whole blood. All receptors come from an adult who was a healthcare worker with PCR-confirmed SARS-CoV-2 infection or an uninfected control (not recorded which).

V gene TRBV11-2 combines with J gene TRBJ2-5; 12 positions agree with TRBD1. CDR1 is SGHAT and CDR2 is FQNNGV in the germline V gene. The V gene end was trimmed by 7 bases and the J gene end by 0 bases; junction bases not matched to a gene: 9. The CDR3 loop spans 17 amino acids. CDR3 sequence: CASNQGTGGHYQETQYF. CDR3 nucleotide sequence: TGTGCCAGCAATCAAGGGACAGGGGGCCATTACCAAGAGACCCAGTACTTC. The variable domain in full, with the rest retrieved from reference TRBV11-2 and TRBJ2-5, is EAGVAQSPRYKIIEKRQSVAFWCNPISGHATLYWYQQILGQGPKLLIQFQNNGVVDDSQLPKDRFSAERLKGVDSTLKIQPAKLEDSAVYLCASNQGTGGHYQETQYFGPGTRLLVL.

The chain recombines TRBV9 with TRBJ2-7; the D call may be TRBD1 or TRBD2 (5 bases each). The V gene lost 4 bases and the J gene lost 3 bases, with 17 bases spanning the gap. Germline V gene data show CDR1 as SGDLS and CDR2 as YYNGEE. The CDR3 runs to 15 residues. The CDR3: CASSLSGTARYEQYF. CDR3 nucleotide sequence: TGTGCCAGCAGCCTCAGTGGGACCGCCCGCTACGAGCAGTACTTC.

This clonotype was observed at least ten times. The chain couples TRBV11-2 to TRBJ2-3; D might be TRBD2 (6 bases). Germline values: CDR1 SGHAT, CDR2 FQNNGV. Trimming stripped 6 bases from V and 2 bases from J, with 18 bases between. The CDR3 has 16 amino acids. CDR3 protein: CASSSAVRETTDTQYF. The CDR3 nucleotides are TGTGCCAGCAGTTCCGCGGTACGGGAGACCACAGATACGCAGTATTTT. The whole variable domain, remainder taken from reference TRBV11-2 and TRBJ2-3, is EAGVAQSPRYKIIEKRQSVAFWCNPISGHATLYWYQQILGQGPKLLIQFQNNGVVDDSQLPKDRFSAERLKGVDSTLKIQPAKLEDSAVYLCASSSAVRETTDTQYFGPGTRLTVL.

This clonotype came up a few times. One end of the junction is discordant with germline, which a read error may explain. The chain couples TRBV28 to TRBJ2-7, with 7 bases that match TRBD2. Germline loops: CDR1 MDHEN, CDR2 SYDVKM. This CDR3 has 11 residues. This CDR3 reads CASSFKRDVIF. The CDR3 nucleotides read TGTGCCAGCAGTTTCAAGCGGGATGTAATCTTC. The complete variable domain, with remaining parts taken from reference TRBV28 and TRBJ2-7, reads DVKVTQSSRYLVKRTGEKVFLECVQDMDHENMFWYRQDPGLGLRLIYFSYDVKMKEKGDIPEGYSVSREKKERFSLILESASTNQTSMYLCASSFKRDVIFGPGTRLTVT.

In this sample, this clonotype turned up a few times. J is TRBJ1-2 and V is TRBV5-1; no reliable D call. This CDR3 has 13 residues. Germline V gene lookup returns CDR1 SGHRS and CDR2 YFSETQ. Trimming cost V 0 bases and J 6 bases, with 9 bases left between them. The CDR3 DNA is TGCGCCAGCAGCTTGGGTCGGGCGGATGGCTACACCTTC. It specifies CASSLGRADGYTF.

This chain uses TRBV20-1 with TRBJ2-7; TRBD1 is a possible D gene (5 bases). This CDR3 has 12 residues. V was cut by 5 bases and J by 1 base, with 9 bases left in between. Germline-derived CDR1 and CDR2 are DFQATT and SNEGSKA (reference sequence). The CDR3 DNA sequence: TGCAGTGCTCCCAGGACATCCTACGAGCAGTACTTC. Amino acids: CSAPRTSYEQYF.

The V and J genes are TRBV30 and TRBJ2-2, with D perhaps matching TRBD1 (6 bases). The CDR3 spans 13 residues. From germline, CDR1 is GTSNPN and CDR2 SVGIG (reference sequence). With 4 bases removed from V and 5 bases from J, the gap between germline ends came to 11 bases. The CDR3 protein is CAWTGVYTGELFF. For the CDR3, the DNA is TGTGCCTGGACAGGGGTGTATACCGGGGAGCTGTTTTTT.

There are a few counts of this clonotype. The J gene is TRBJ1-2, the V gene TRBV29-1; D gene unclear. There are 13 residues in the CDR3. With 5 bases removed from V and 8 bases from J, the gap between germline ends came to 18 bases. Germline V gives CDR1 SQVTM, CDR2 ANQGSEA. The CDR3 nucleotides are TGCAGCGTTTCGAAAGCTGGAGGAAACGGCTACACCTTC. It codes for CSVSKAGGNGYTF.

This clonotype is labeled medium-sized. The V and J genes are TRBV2 and TRBJ2-2, with TRBD1 matching 7 bases. The CDR3 runs to 15 residues. Unmatched junction bases numbered 9, after V lost 5 bases and J lost 6 bases. Per the germline V gene, CDR1 is SNHLY and CDR2 is FYNNEI. The CDR3 here is CASSTGELAPGELFF. CDR3 coding DNA: TGTGCCAGCAGTACAGGGGAGTTGGCACCCGGGGAGCTGTTTTTT.

The rearrangement joins TRBV6-5 to TRBJ2-7, with TRBD2 as a possible D gene (5 bases). V lost 0 bases and J lost 3, with 6 bases in between. CDR1 is MNHEY and CDR2 is SVGAGI in the germline V gene. CDR3 length equals 13 residues. CDR3 nucleotides: TGTGCCAGCAGTTACTCGACTAACTACGAGCAGTACTTC. This encodes CASSYSTNYEQYF.

This clonotype appeared a few times. The J gene is TRBJ1-2, the V gene TRBV7-8; D is unclear. Germline CDR1 reads SGHVS; CDR2 reads FQNEAQ. This CDR3 is built from 17 residues. V dropped 3 bases and J dropped 3 bases, with 20 bases sitting between them. The CDR3 bases are TGTGCCAGCAGCTTGGGCGGCCGGTTCTTTCAAGACTATGGCTACACCTTC. Translating it yields CASSLGGRFFQDYGYTF.

This clonotype was counted a few times. V is TRBV12-3 or TRBV12-4 and J is TRBJ2-1, with 15 bases that match TRBD2. The CDR3 runs 18 residues. The V gene end was trimmed by 5 bases and the J gene end by 1 base; junction bases not matched to a gene: 6. The CDR3 region has the DNA TGTGCCAGCAGTAAACCGGGACTAGCGGGAGGATCCTACAATGAGCAGTTCTTC. The encoded protein is CASSKPGLAGGSYNEQFF.

J is TRBJ1-2 and V is TRBV10-3; D might be TRBD1 (6 bases). Trimming took 3 bases from V and 5 from J, leaving 10 bases between them. The CDR3 has 13 residues. Germline CDR1 reads ENHRY; CDR2 reads SYGVKD. The CDR3 region has the DNA TGTGCCATCAGTGAAGGGGGTGAATATGGCTACACCTTC. As protein: CAISEGGEYGYTF.

V and J are TRBV3-1 and TRBJ2-7; 10 nucleotides align to TRBD1. Germline CDR1 reads LGHDT; CDR2 reads YNNKEL (reference sequence). Trimming removed 1 base from V and 2 bases from J; junction bases left unmatched: 14. The CDR3 sequence is 19 residues long. This CDR3 is CASSQGGTGVRRAPYEQYF. The CDR3 coding sequence is TGTGCCAGCAGCCAAGGAGGGACAGGGGTCCGCCGGGCCCCCTACGAGCAGTACTTC.

This clonotype has a count of ten or more. This rearrangement joins TRBV7-9 to TRBJ2-7, with D maybe TRBD1 (5 bases). CDR3 length equals 13 residues. V was shortened by 5 bases and J by 0 bases, with 8 bases between the two germline ends. Germline V gene sequence: CDR1 SEHNR, CDR2 FQNEAQ (reference sequence). CDR3 nucleotide sequence: TGTGCCAGCAGCCCGACAGCCTCCTACGAGCAGTACTTC. Protein product: CASSPTASYEQYF. Variable domain in full (rest from reference TRBV7-9 and TRBJ2-7): DTGVSQNPRHKITKRGQNVTFRCDPISEHNRLYWYRQTLGQGPEFLTYFQNEAQLEKSRLLSDRFSAERPKGSFSTLEIQRTEQGDSAMYLCASSPTASYEQYFGPGTRLTVT.